The 25 T cell receptor beta chains given below trace back to one sample, sequenced in a study of blood T cell repertoires in COVID-19. TCRdb's table, derived via immunoSEQ multiplex PCR, lists solely in-frame clones and lacks some. This table has approximately 70,000 clones, about 89% appearing once. What was sequenced was peripheral blood. These TCRs come from a man over 45 with COVID-19, enrolled during active disease.

This chain connects TRBV19 to TRBJ1-5, with D tentatively TRBD1 (5 bases). Germline V CDR1 and CDR2: LNHDA, SQIVND (reference sequence). The CDR3 loop spans 13 amino acids. Deletions cut 8 bases from V and 3 bases from J, with 11 bases between. The CDR3 spells CASGRQNNQPQHF. The CDR3 nucleotides are TGTGCCAGTGGACGACAGAACAATCAGCCCCAGCATTTT.

The CDR3 here is CSASSGVRRYRQPQHF. The CDR3 DNA is TGCAGTGCTAGTTCAGGGGTTAGGCGCTACAGACAGCCCCAGCATTTT. The gene calls are TRBV20-1 and TRBJ1-5; possibly TRBD1 for D (6 bases). V lost 3 bases and J 7 bases, leaving 22 bases between the germline ends. This CDR3 has 16 residues. Germline lookup yields CDR1 DFQATT and CDR2 SNEGSKA (reference sequence).

This chain connects TRBV30 to TRBJ1-5, with unresolved D. V was clipped by 0 bases and J by 5 bases, with 11 bases between them. Per germline, CDR1 GTSNPN and CDR2 SVGIG (reference sequence). The CDR3 has 14 amino acids. This CDR3 reads CAWSVSGLDQPQHF. The CDR3 region has the DNA TGTGCCTGGAGTGTATCCGGTCTGGATCAGCCCCAGCATTTT.

Written as DNA, the CDR3 is TGTGCCAGTAGGAGCGACAGGGGGCGGGCCGGGGAGCTGTTTTTT. This sequence encodes CASRSDRGRAGELFF. V gene TRBV19 combines with J gene TRBJ2-2; 10 bases agree with TRBD1. CDR3 size: 15 residues. V trimming: 6 bases; J trimming: 6 bases; junction bases outside the gene matches: 7. The germline gives CDR1 LNHDA, CDR2 SQIVND (reference sequence). The full variable domain, completed using reference TRBV19 and TRBJ2-2, is DGGITQSPKYLFRKEGQNVTLSCEQNLNHDAMYWYRQDPGQGLRLIYYSQIVNDFQKGDIAEGYSVSREKKESFPLTVTSAQKNPTAFYLCASRSDRGRAGELFFGEGSRLTVL.

The count of this clone is one. The CDR3 sequence is CASTGTAQETQYF. The CDR3 DNA sequence: TGTGCCAGCACCGGGACAGCACAAGAGACCCAGTACTTC. The chain carries TRBV2 and TRBJ2-5; 7 bases are shared with TRBD1. From germline, CDR1 is SNHLY and CDR2 FYNNEI. CDR3 length: 13 residues. V shed 7 bases, J shed 2 bases, and the junction held 4 bases outside the gene matches. The entire variable domain, with the rest obtained from reference TRBV2 and TRBJ2-5, is as follows: EPEVTQTPSHQVTQMGQEVILRCVPISNHLYFYWYRQILGQKVEFLVSFYNNEISEKSEIFDDQFSVERPDGSNFTLKIRSTKLEDSAMYFCASTGTAQETQYFGPGTRLLVL.

The chain joins TRBV9 to TRBJ2-1; 9 nucleotides align to TRBD2. The germline V gene encodes CDR1 SGDLS and CDR2 YYNGEE. The ends lost 4 bases at V and 4 bases at J; junction bases unmatched: 6. The CDR3 length is 15 residues. CDR3 protein: CASSPSGTEYNEQFF. CDR3 coding DNA: TGTGCCAGCAGCCCTAGCGGGACAGAGTACAATGAGCAGTTCTTC.

J is TRBJ1-2 and V is TRBV19; D not certain. V lost 5 bases and J 5 bases, leaving 12 bases between the germline ends. Germline V gene sequence: CDR1 LNHDA, CDR2 SQIVND (reference sequence). This CDR3 spans 13 amino acids. CDR3 nucleotides: TGTGCCAGTAGTCTGCGGTTTCAGTATGGCTACACCTTC. Translation: CASSLRFQYGYTF. Complete variable domain (other parts from reference TRBV19 and TRBJ1-2): DGGITQSPKYLFRKEGQNVTLSCEQNLNHDAMYWYRQDPGQGLRLIYYSQIVNDFQKGDIAEGYSVSREKKESFPLTVTSAQKNPTAFYLCASSLRFQYGYTFGSGTRLTVV.

The chain is built from TRBV6-5 and TRBJ1-2; D not resolved. The length of the CDR3 is 14 residues. The germline V gene has CDR1 MNHEY and CDR2 SVGAGI. V lost 6 bases and J lost 5, with 16 bases in between. The CDR3 protein is CASRLRADLYGYTF. The CDR3 region has the DNA TGTGCCAGCAGACTAAGAGCGGATTTATATGGCTACACCTTC.

V is TRBV3-1 (or the pseudogene TRBV3-2) and J is TRBJ2-5; possible D gene TRBD2, 6 bases. This CDR3 is 15 amino acids long. V lost 1 base to trimming and J lost 5 bases, with 14 bases between them. The germline gives CDR1 LGHDT, CDR2 YNNKEL (reference sequence). The CDR3 DNA is TGTGCCAGCAGCCAAGGAAGTGCGGCGGGGGAGACCCAGTACTTC. Protein sequence: CASSQGSAAGETQYF.

V usage is TRBV4-3 and J usage is TRBJ2-1, with TRBD2 matching 13 bases. CDR1 is LGHNA and CDR2 is YSLEER in the germline V gene. CDR3 length: 17 amino acids. V shed 2 bases, J shed 6 bases, and the junction held 7 bases outside the gene matches. CDR3 residues: CASSQLWGTSGINEQFF. The CDR3 bases are TGCGCCAGCAGCCAACTCTGGGGGACTAGCGGGATCAATGAGCAGTTCTTC.

This clone has a handful of counts. The chain joins TRBV29-1 to TRBJ2-1, with D uncertain. Germline values: CDR1 SQVTM, CDR2 ANQGSEA. This CDR3 is 13 amino acids long. V gave up 7 bases and J gave up 6 bases, with 16 bases separating them. The CDR3 nucleotides read TGCAGCGCTGTACAGAACCTTGGCAATGAGCAGTTCTTC. It yields the protein CSAVQNLGNEQFF.

The rearrangement links TRBV4-1 to TRBJ2-3, with D maybe TRBD2 (7 bases). The CDR3 loop spans 16 amino acids. The ends were cut back, 0 bases at V and 0 bases at J, with 10 bases in the middle. Per the germline V gene, CDR1 is MGHRA and CDR2 is YSYEKL. The CDR3 region is CASSQERGASTDTQYF. The CDR3 coding sequence is TGCGCCAGCAGCCAAGAACGGGGGGCTAGCACAGATACGCAGTATTTT.

The chain couples TRBV7-3 to TRBJ2-1, with a tentative D call TRBD2 (5 bases). V lost 3 bases and J lost 0, with 9 bases in between. The CDR3 runs 15 residues. Germline V lookup: CDR1 SGHTA, CDR2 FQGTGA. CDR3 sequence reads: CASSFSVSSYNEQFF. The CDR3 DNA reads as TGTGCCAGCAGCTTTAGCGTTAGCTCCTACAATGAGCAGTTCTTC.

This sequence joins TRBV6-5 and TRBJ1-5; D uncertain. Trimming shortened V by 4 bases and J by 4 bases, and 8 bases separated the two germline ends. From germline, CDR1 is MNHEY and CDR2 SVGAGI. The CDR3 is 13 amino acids. The CDR3: CASSLTLNQPQHF. The CDR3 region has the DNA TGTGCCAGCAGTTTGACTCTGAATCAGCCCCAGCATTTT.

In this sample, this clone turned up once. The chain uses TRBV6-1 and TRBJ1-6, with no clear D. Germline V gene data show CDR1 as MNHNS and CDR2 as SASEGT. V lost 0 bases and J lost 12, with 6 bases in between. The CDR3 is 12 residues long. The CDR3 reads CASSEAPGPLHF. CDR3 DNA: TGTGCCAGCAGTGAAGCGCCCGGACCCCTCCACTTT.

The rearrangement uses TRBV19 and TRBJ2-2; a weak D match, TRBD1 (6 bases). The CDR3 contains 16 residues. The germline V gene has CDR1 LNHDA and CDR2 SQIVND (reference sequence). V lost 3 bases, J lost 2 bases, and 13 bases lay in between. The CDR3 DNA reads TGTGCCAGTAGTATCGGGCCAGGGGCCAACACCGGGGAGCTGTTTTTT. Translation: CASSIGPGANTGELFF.

V is TRBV29-1 and J is TRBJ2-1; possible D gene TRBD2, 6 bases. Germline-derived CDR1 and CDR2 are SQVTM and ANQGSEA. The CDR3 consists of 14 residues. Between the trimmed V and J ends, which lost 6 bases and 2 bases, there was a span of 14 bases. CDR3 sequence: CSVPGGGTYNEQFF. The CDR3 nucleotides are TGCAGCGTCCCCGGAGGAGGGACCTACAATGAGCAGTTCTTC.

This sequence joins TRBV19 and TRBJ2-7; TRBD2 aligns across 9 bases. Trimming removed 7 bases from V and 6 bases from J; junction bases left unmatched: 10. The CDR3 runs to 14 residues. The germline V gene has CDR1 LNHDA and CDR2 SQIVND (reference sequence). The CDR3 coding sequence is TGTGCCAGTACTCCGGGCGGGAGGGCTCTCGAGCAGTACTTC. Its protein product is CASTPGGRALEQYF.

This chain links TRBV6-2 or TRBV6-3 with TRBJ2-1; no firm D call. Germline loops: CDR1 MNHEY, CDR2 SVGEGT. This CDR3 has 12 residues. V was pared by 2 bases and J by 4 bases, with 3 bases between. The CDR3 loop reads CASSYPYNEQFF. In DNA form, the CDR3 reads TGTGCCAGCAGTTACCCGTACAATGAGCAGTTCTTC.

The CDR3 is CAWSVLNTEAFF. CDR3 nucleotides: TGTGCCTGGAGTGTACTCAACACTGAAGCTTTCTTT. V gene TRBV30 combines with J gene TRBJ1-1; D not certain. Per germline, CDR1 GTSNPN and CDR2 SVGIG (reference sequence). The CDR3 extends over 12 amino acids. The germline V and J ends were trimmed by 0 bases and 2 bases, with 4 bases remaining between them.

The chain carries TRBV19 and TRBJ1-5; 10 nucleotides match TRBD1. The CDR3 runs 17 residues. The V and J ends lost 6 bases and 7 bases, in that order; junction bases with no gene match: 15. CDR1 LNHDA and CDR2 SQIVND come from the germline V gene (reference sequence). In DNA, the CDR3 is TGTGCCAGTAGCCTCAACCGGGACAGGGGAGGGGGACAGCCCCAGCATTTT. Translation: CASSLNRDRGGGQPQHF.

The J gene is TRBJ2-7, the V gene TRBV7-2; 7 bases line up with TRBD2. The V gene's germline CDR1 is SGHTA and CDR2 FQGNSA. The V and J ends lost 2 bases and 9 bases, in that order; junction bases with no gene match: 4. This CDR3 spans 12 amino acids. CDR3 in amino acids: CASSLNGRTQYF. The CDR3 DNA reads TGTGCCAGCAGCTTAAACGGGAGGACGCAGTACTTC.

DNA for the CDR3: TGCAGTGCTATACGGAGCGCTGAGCAGTTCTTC. This codes for CSAIRSAEQFF. The chain joins TRBV20-1 to TRBJ2-1; D unclear. Germline CDR1 and CDR2: DFQATT and SNEGSKA (reference sequence). The CDR3 is made up of 11 amino acids. The germline V and J ends were trimmed by 4 bases and 9 bases, with 10 bases remaining between them.

This chain links TRBV28 with TRBJ1-1; 10 bases map to TRBD1. The CDR3 loop spans 11 amino acids. Germline V lookup: CDR1 MDHEN, CDR2 SYDVKM. V shed 10 bases and J 12 bases; nucleotides not matched to a gene: 8. CDR3 in DNA: TGTGCCACCACCGGGACAGGGGCAACTTTCTTT. Protein product: CATTGTGATFF. The whole variable domain, remainder taken from reference TRBV28 and TRBJ1-1, is DVKVTQSSRYLVKRTGEKVFLECVQDMDHENMFWYRQDPGLGLRLIYFSYDVKMKEKGDIPEGYSVSREKKERFSLILESASTNQTSMYLCATTGTGATFFGQGTRLTVV.

The chain carries TRBV21-1 and TRBJ2-5; whether TRBD1, the table's D call, matches the DNA was not checked. TRBV21-1 is flagged as a pseudogene. The CDR3 runs 15 residues. CDR3 coding DNA: TGTGCCAGCAGCACACTAGACAGGGTGGAGGAGACCCAGTACTTC. Amino acids: CASSTLDRVEETQYF.